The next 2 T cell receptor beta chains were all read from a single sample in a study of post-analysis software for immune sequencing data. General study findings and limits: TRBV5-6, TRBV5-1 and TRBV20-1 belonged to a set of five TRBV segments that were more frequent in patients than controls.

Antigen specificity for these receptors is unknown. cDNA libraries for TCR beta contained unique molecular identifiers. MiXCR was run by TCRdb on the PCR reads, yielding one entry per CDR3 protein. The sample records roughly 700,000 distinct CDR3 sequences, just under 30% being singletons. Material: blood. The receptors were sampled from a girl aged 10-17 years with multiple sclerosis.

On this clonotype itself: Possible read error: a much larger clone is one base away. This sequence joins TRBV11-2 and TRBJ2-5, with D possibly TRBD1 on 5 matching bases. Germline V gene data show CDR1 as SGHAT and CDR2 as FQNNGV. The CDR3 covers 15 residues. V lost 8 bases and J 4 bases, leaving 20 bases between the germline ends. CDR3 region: CASGLGQIRVETQYF. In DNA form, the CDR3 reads TGTGCCAGCGGCCTGGGGCAGATACGGGTAGAGACCCAGTACTTC.

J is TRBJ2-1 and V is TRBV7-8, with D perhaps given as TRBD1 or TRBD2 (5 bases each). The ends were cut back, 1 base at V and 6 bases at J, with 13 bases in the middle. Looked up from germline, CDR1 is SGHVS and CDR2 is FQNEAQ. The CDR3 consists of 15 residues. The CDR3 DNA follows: TGTGCCAGCAGCTTAGAACTCCGGGGACCCAATGAGCAGTTCTTC. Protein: CASSLELRGPNEQFF.